This T cell receptor beta chain was obtained from a study of long-term antiretroviral therapy in people with HIV. It was version v3.0 of the immunoSEQ assay that was run at survey level. Per-sample sequencing targets were roughly 40,000-55,000 T-cell genomes. Clones were sequenced by immunoSEQ multiplex PCR, and TCRdb holds only the in-frame ones, with some missing. This repertoire shows around 39,000 clones, over 80% found once; its top ten account for 6.2%. The cryopreserved samples used held roughly 0.9-11 million PBMC prior to extraction of DNA. CDR3 length equals 13 residues. Germline lookup yields CDR1 SGHVS and CDR2 FNYEAQ. Between the trimmed V and J ends, which lost 0 bases and 5 bases, there was a span of 5 bases.

V usage is TRBV7-6 and J usage is TRBJ2-1; D gene unclear. The sample was unsorted PBMCs, taken 1 year after starting antiretroviral therapy. This TCR derives from a man between 18 and 35 years old with HIV. The CDR3 here is CASSLARNNEQFF. The CDR3 DNA reads as TGTGCCAGCAGCTTAGCCCGGAACAATGAGCAGTTCTTC.